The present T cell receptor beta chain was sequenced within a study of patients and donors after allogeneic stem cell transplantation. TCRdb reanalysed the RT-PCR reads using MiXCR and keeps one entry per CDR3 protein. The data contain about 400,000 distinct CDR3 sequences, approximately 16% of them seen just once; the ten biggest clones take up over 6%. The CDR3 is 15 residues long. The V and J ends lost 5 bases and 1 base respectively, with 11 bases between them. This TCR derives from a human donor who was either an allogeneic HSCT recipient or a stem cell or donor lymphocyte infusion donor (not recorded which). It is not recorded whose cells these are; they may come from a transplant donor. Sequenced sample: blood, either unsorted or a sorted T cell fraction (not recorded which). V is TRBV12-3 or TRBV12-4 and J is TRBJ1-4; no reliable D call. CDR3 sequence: CASSRPEGTNEKLFF. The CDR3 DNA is TGTGCCAGCAGTAGACCTGAAGGAACTAATGAAAAACTGTTTTTT.